This T cell receptor (beta chain) was captured in a study of CD8 T cells in ankylosing spondylitis. Broader study findings: Several highly homologous variants made up a TCR beta motif, and this motif appeared characteristic of ankylosing spondylitis blood. Reportedly, significant enrichment of disease-linked clones occurred in matched ankylosing spondylitis synovial fluid.

TCRdb reprocessed the 5' RACE reads with MiXCR, giving one entry per CDR3 protein. The table has some 130,000 distinct CDR3 sequences, roughly 9% seen once; the top ten hold 2.5% to 3.5%. The V gene end was trimmed by 3 bases and the J gene end by 3 bases; junction bases not matched to a gene: 4. Germline V gene sequence: CDR1 LGHDT, CDR2 YNNKEL (reference sequence). The CDR3 totals 16 residues. This clonotype was observed a few times. What it binds is not known. This sequence was found in a male donor with ankylosing spondylitis or in good health (not recorded which). The sample was blood, either unsorted or a sorted T cell fraction (not recorded which). The chain has TRBV3-1 and TRBJ2-2; 10 positions agree with TRBD2. CDR3 DNA sequence: TGTGCCAGCAGCCAGAGAGCGGGAGGGGACACCGGGGAGCTGTTTTTT. This sequence encodes CASSQRAGGDTGELFF.